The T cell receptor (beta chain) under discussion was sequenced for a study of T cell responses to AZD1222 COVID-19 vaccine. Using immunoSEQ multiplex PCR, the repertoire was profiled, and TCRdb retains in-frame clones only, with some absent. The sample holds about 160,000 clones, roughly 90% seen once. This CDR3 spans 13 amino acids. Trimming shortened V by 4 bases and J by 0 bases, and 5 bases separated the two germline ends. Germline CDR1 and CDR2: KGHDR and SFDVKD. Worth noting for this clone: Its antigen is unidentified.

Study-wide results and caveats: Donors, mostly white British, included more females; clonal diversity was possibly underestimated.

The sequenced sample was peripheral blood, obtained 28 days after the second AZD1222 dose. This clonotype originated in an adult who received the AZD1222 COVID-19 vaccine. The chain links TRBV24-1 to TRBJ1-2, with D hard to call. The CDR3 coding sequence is TGTGCCACCAGTGACCCTCCTAACTATGGCTACACCTTC. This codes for CATSDPPNYGYTF.